The rows below give T cell receptor beta chains drawn from one sample of a study of vaccination and CD4 T cells after COVID-19. MiXCR was run by TCRdb on the PCR reads, yielding one entry per CDR3 protein. The sample has roughly 10,000 distinct CDR3 sequences, about 66% seen once. No antigen has been assigned to these receptors. Material for sequencing was CD4+ T cells from blood, cultured in vitro. All receptors come from a human donor who had recovered from COVID-19. The CDR3 runs from the conserved cysteine through the conserved F or W. The order of the fields is J gene, D gene, clone size, V gene, CDR3 protein, CDR3 DNA. A D gene is named only where the DNA matches it firmly. Clone size is stated in some rows and not others, as once, few, many or a class when expanded.

J: TRBJ2-7
D: -
size: -
V: TRBV20-1
CDR3: CSVRKGLHEQYF
DNA: TGCAGTGTCCGAAAAGGGCTCCACGAGCAGTACTTC

J: TRBJ2-1
D: -
size: few
V: TRBV19
CDR3: CASSILGGTYNEQFF
DNA: TGTGCCAGTAGTATACTGGGGGGCACCTACAATGAGCAGTTCTTC

J: TRBJ1-1
D: TRBD1
size: -
V: TRBV6-1
CDR3: CASSPGTGGRDMAFF
DNA: TGTGCCAGCAGTCCCGGGACAGGGGGCAGGGATATGGCTTTCTTT

J: TRBJ1-4
D: -
size: -
V: TRBV19
CDR3: CASSANGQSPNEKLFF
DNA: TGTGCCAGTAGTGCCAATGGACAGTCTCCCAATGAAAAACTGTTTTTT

J: TRBJ1-4
D: -
size: -
V: TRBV2
CDR3: CASREQGEGEKLFF
DNA: TGTGCCAGCAGGGAACAGGGTGAAGGTGAAAAACTGTTTTTT

J: TRBJ2-7
D: TRBD1
size: -
V: TRBV7-9
CDR3: CASSSGQGLYEQYF
DNA: TGTGCCAGCAGCTCGGGACAGGGGCTTTACGAGCAGTACTTC

J: TRBJ1-5
D: TRBD1
size: few
V: TRBV12-3/TRBV12-4
CDR3: CASRGQSYQPQHF
DNA: TGTGCCAGCAGGGGACAGTCCTATCAGCCCCAGCATTTT

J: TRBJ2-5
D: TRBD2
size: few
V: TRBV2
CDR3: CASSERVAGGRETQYF
DNA: TGTGCCAGCAGTGAACGGGTAGCGGGGGGGCGTGAGACCCAGTACTTC

J: TRBJ2-7
D: -
size: -
V: TRBV7-2
CDR3: CASSLESAAKGEQYF
DNA: TGTGCCAGCAGCTTAGAATCTGCTGCCAAGGGGGAGCAGTACTTC

J: TRBJ2-7
D: TRBD2
size: -
V: TRBV20-1
CDR3: CSARVGLAGSYEQYF
DNA: TGCAGTGCTAGAGTGGGACTAGCGGGATCGTACGAGCAGTACTTC

J: TRBJ1-2
D: TRBD1
size: -
V: TRBV24-1
CDR3: CATSDGQGLGYTF
DNA: TGTGCCACCAGTGATGGACAGGGTTTAGGCTACACCTTC

J: TRBJ1-6
D: -
size: -
V: TRBV19
CDR3: CASSMTARSNSPLHF
DNA: TGTGCCAGTAGTATGACGGCGAGGTCTAATTCACCCCTCCACTTT

J: TRBJ1-6
D: -
size: -
V: TRBV12-3/TRBV12-4
CDR3: CASSLRKEGSRNSPLHF
DNA: TGTGCCAGCAGTTTAAGGAAGGAGGGGTCGAGGAATTCACCCCTCCACTTT

J: TRBJ1-2
D: -
size: -
V: TRBV12-5
CDR3: CASVRDGERGYTF
DNA: TGTGCTAGTGTCCGAGACGGTGAGCGGGGCTACACCTTC

J: TRBJ1-2
D: -
size: -
V: TRBV28
CDR3: CASTPAGIPYGYTF
DNA: TGTGCCAGCACCCCCGCAGGAATCCCGTATGGCTACACCTTC

J: TRBJ2-7
D: TRBD1
size: -
V: TRBV2
CDR3: CASSEALRYRGRQYF
DNA: TGTGCCAGCAGTGAAGCGCTAAGGTACAGGGGGCGGCAGTACTTC

J: TRBJ1-2
D: -
size: -
V: TRBV20-1
CDR3: CSAPGAPSGNYGYTF
DNA: TGCAGTGCCCCTGGGGCCCCATCCGGTAACTATGGCTACACCTTC

J: TRBJ1-1
D: -
size: -
V: TRBV7-9
CDR3: CASSPLTEAFF
DNA: TGTGCCAGCAGCCCCCTCACTGAAGCTTTCTTT

J: TRBJ1-5
D: -
size: -
V: TRBV7-2
CDR3: CASSFRGNSNQPQHF
DNA: TGTGCCAGCAGCTTCCGGGGGAATAGCAATCAGCCCCAGCATTTT

J: TRBJ2-3
D: -
size: once
V: TRBV20-1
CDR3: CSARVPGYRGGPAYSPTDTQYF
DNA: TGCAGTGCTAGAGTTCCGGGGTACCGAGGGGGACCCGCATATTCCCCCACAGATACGCAGTATTTT

J: TRBJ1-1
D: TRBD1
size: once
V: TRBV7-3
CDR3: CAGSLLDRETEAFF
DNA: TGTGCCGGCAGCCTACTGGACAGGGAGACTGAAGCTTTCTTT

J: TRBJ1-6
D: TRBD1
size: once
V: TRBV28
CDR3: CASSPRDRTNSPLHF
DNA: TGTGCCAGCAGTCCCCGGGACAGGACCAATTCACCCCTCCACTTT